This T cell receptor beta chain was obtained from a study of cytomegalovirus exposure and HLA in healthy donors (dated by TCRdb to about 2017). The study in broad terms: An earlier analysis of about 560 of the donors reported 250 to 300 Gb of sequence data and approximately 120 million unique TCR beta sequences obtained from 150 million to 200 million T cells. Approximately 310 gigabases of sequencing data and roughly 80 million unique TCR sequences made up an early release that covered over 550 HLA-typed donors. Of the roughly 390 genotyped donors, over 80% were placed in the genetic ancestry cluster associated with self-reported Caucasian donors. The study aimed to test whether signatures of past pathogen exposure could be identified by cataloging public T cell receptors. The T cell repertoires of around 670 subjects were profiled by immunosequencing and related to cytomegalovirus serostatus. In addition to the first cohort of around 670 subjects, a separate validation cohort of 130 or so different subjects was used. The study combined high-throughput TCR immunosequencing, statistical association of individual TCRs with disease status, and machine learning to predict cytomegalovirus infection status. In a later analysis, previously published TCR beta repertoires from several hundred donors were re-analyzed and high-resolution HLA genotyping was added so that TCR occurrence patterns could be studied. The later analysis used no new phenotypic data to find candidate immune exposures, relying instead on TCR beta sequences and their occurrence across donors. An earlier analysis of about 600 of the donors used high-throughput TCR beta sequencing to judge whether each TCR beta V gene segment behaved as functional or pseudogenic. Alongside the repertoire data, information on donor age, sex, ethnicity and CMV serostatus was compiled. In a later genetic analysis, genome-wide SNP genotypes for about 65% of the 666 donors were used, and that subset was treated as a discovery cohort. All discovery cohort repertoires had been generated on a single sequencing platform. Class I and class II HLA loci were covered by the typing at four-digit resolution. The number of donors typed differed by locus, with roughly 629-640 for A, B, C, DRB1 and DQB1, around 500 for DQA1, about 610 for DPA1, and around 460 for DPB1. Four or five DR-DQ haplotypes were handled as single units for association and clustering because linkage in the cohort was strong. On average, 235,054 unique TCR beta nucleotide sequences were sequenced per donor among more than 350 genotyped donors of the cohort, with around 19% of those sequences being non-productive.

From the germline V gene, CDR1 is KGHSH and CDR2 is LQKENI. The CDR3, from cysteine to phenylalanine, totals 20 residues. Only CDR3 DNA is held: 60 bases, read in frame from base 1. Cut back by 2 bases and 0 bases, the V and J ends lie 25 bases apart. On this clone: Its antigen is unknown. No much larger clonotype is one base removed from it; base qualities were not supplied.

Here is what the overall study found, with its caveats: When HLA alleles, especially DR and DQ, strongly co-occurred, TCR associations were difficult to assign to individual alleles. Because HLA typing was missing for some donors at each locus, association tests included only the typed subset. Because counts were too low, 15 or so rarely observed V segments, including chromosome 9 orphons, were excluded from the earlier analysis of roughly 580 of the donors. A further reported finding was that TCR beta sequences accurately predicted the HLA-A and HLA-B alleles for most subjects in the first cohort. The authors suggested that the approach could potentially be extended to other disease states and immunological phenotypes. Most TCR sequences were seen in very few donors, while some public TCRs were found in many individuals. Immune exposure information for the cohort was limited to CMV serostatus. A later analysis found that TCR association rates varied across HLA loci, with DRB1 alleles showing the most associated TCRs and HLA-C alleles the fewest. Correlated functional status among segregating V segments might be attributable to linkage disequilibrium, but an unknown experimental factor could not be ruled out. Cytomegalovirus status was reported to be diagnosed by the classifier with high specificity and sensitivity in both the original and validation cohorts. The cohort was sequenced for TCR beta chains only, and without alpha or paired-chain data the features that could be detected were limited. An association between a missense DCLRE1C variant and V-gene and J-gene trimming of TCR beta chains was found in a later genetic analysis and replicated in an independent cohort. A few of the identified cytomegalovirus-associated TCR beta chains were confirmed in vitro to be specific for cytomegalovirus antigens. Sequencing depth was assumed to be roughly uniform across donors in the presence/absence analyses, though that assumption may not hold. A later analysis reported that several top co-occurrence clusters appeared linked to parvovirus B19, influenza, CMV and Epstein-Barr virus. Some IMGT-functional V segments, including TRBV6-2 and TRBV6-3, could not be distinguished by the 87-base-pair reads and were therefore excluded. A later analysis found that HLA-associated TCR beta chains were more clonally expanded and had lower generation probabilities than equally common non-associated chains. A group of highly shared sequence variants was considered likely to be a technical artifact of the sequencing pipeline. According to a later analysis, most CMV-associated TCR beta chains appeared to be HLA-restricted, and the HLA associations seemed to be driven largely by CMV exposure. An earlier analysis of approximately 530 of the donors showed that most TCR beta V segments appeared in productive rearrangements either about 87% or about 30% of the time, which broadly matched IMGT annotations. Compared with the 666-donor mean, donors in an Asian-associated ancestry cluster had fewer N-insertions in productive TCRs, according to a later genetic analysis. Specific HLA alleles were associated with 15,000 to 20,000 TCR beta sequences at a false discovery rate of 0.05 in a later analysis. In the study, some 160 TCR beta chains were listed as associated with cytomegalovirus.

The library was obtained by the immunoSEQ multiplex PCR assay. The multiplex PCR relied on a mix of 60 forward primers for TCR Vbeta segments and 13 reverse primers for TCR Jbeta segments. Amplification of the CDR3 region of rearranged TCR beta genes was performed with a multiplex PCR assay on genomic DNA. The Illumina HiSeq System was used to sequence the amplified TCR beta libraries as 87-base-pair reads. As for how the authors treated the data: A later analysis counted approximately 74 million unique TCR beta chains across the 550 to 800 repertoires, and around 9.9 million of these chains were shared by at least two donors. To remove PCR and sequencing errors, raw reads were error-corrected and collapsed into unique sequences using a nearest-neighbor algorithm that merged closely related sequences. Alignment of CDR3 sequences to IMGT reference sequences was used to assign V, D and J gene segments. For a sequence to be retained, a match of at least six nucleotides was required to both a V gene segment and a J gene segment. A rearrangement was called productive if the CDR3 had no stop codons and remained in frame with V and J, and every other rearrangement was called non-productive. Following IMGT convention, CDR3 was defined as the stretch from the second conserved V-encoded cysteine to the conserved J-encoded phenylalanine. Sequences without an unambiguous match to a single V gene segment were excluded from the earlier analysis of about 600 of the donors. In an earlier analysis of a few hundred of the donors, a V segment was called functional when productive rearrangements were above 56.7%, and segregating when the standard deviation between donors exceeded 5%. A statistical classification framework was developed to diagnose cytomegalovirus status using the catalog of TCR beta chain sequences. A later analysis assigned V and J genes by comparing TCR nucleotide sequences with IMGT/GENE-DB human TR gene sequences. Using the TCRdist pipeline, a later analysis assigned CDR3 sequences along with most-parsimonious VDJ recombination scenarios. In a later analysis, every TCR beta chain was defined by the combination of its CDR3 amino acid sequence and its V-gene family, and reads without a unique V-gene family were dropped. As a way to deal with suspected cross-contamination and a sequencing artifact, a later analysis dropped 450 to 600 nucleotide sequences that were highly shared and had low generation probability. For each public chain, a later analysis derived a clonal expansion index from normalized ranks of inferred template counts within each repertoire. In a later analysis, generation probabilities were computed with a VDJ recombination model fitted to out-of-frame rearrangements, and the resulting probabilities were checked against IGoR. In a later analysis, hypergeometric tests were used to score TCR-TCR, TCR-HLA and TCR-CMV co-occurrence, with a repertoire-size bias correction applied to TCR pairs. To estimate false discovery rates, a later analysis permuted the HLA or CMV assignments 20 times. In a later analysis, co-occurring TCRs were grouped with DBSCAN, and TCRdist sequence similarity was added when clustering was performed within HLA-allele-positive subsets. For co-occurrence clustering, repertoires with fewer than 30,000 or more than 120,000 public chains were excluded, along with four or five repertoires with anomalous nucleotide sharing. TCRdb carries this immuneACCESS record with in-frame sequences only. Its versions omit some clonotypes, under half of them owing to an unresolved V gene in the studies checked, with the rest unexplained. V, J and clone size are those of that table, while D and trimming were read from the DNA. In all, the sample holds under 150,000 clones, and 73% of those were seen once. The ten largest make up 1.3% of the sample.

In total, more than 500 healthy bone marrow donors made up the cohort. All cohort members were sampled while nominally healthy, although unrecorded immune exposures were likely present. The donor tested CMV seronegative and was one of the 352 seronegative cohort members. A peripheral blood sample was provided by each donor, and peripheral blood mononuclear cells were used for TCR beta sequencing. The Qiagen DNeasy Blood Extraction Kit was used to extract genomic DNA from the blood cell samples. Sequenced material: PBMCs. This sequence uses TRBV18 and TRBJ1-1; no D gene call is confident. The clonotype was recovered from a woman aged 40-49 years in good health and CMV-seronegative. The nucleotides are TGTGCCAGCTCACCAATTTATCGGGGTCATCGTCTCGACATGAACACTGAAGCTTTCTTT. This translates into CASSPIYRGHRLDMNTEAFF.